Below are 24 T cell receptor beta chains sequenced from a single sample in a study of cytomegalovirus exposure and HLA in healthy donors (dated by TCRdb to about 2017). Preparation of the library involved the immunoSEQ multiplex PCR assay. The multiplex PCR relied on a mix of 60 forward primers for TCR Vbeta segments and 13 reverse primers for TCR Jbeta segments. The clones in this table, taken by TCRdb from immuneACCESS, are in-frame only. Not every clone is retained; where verified, under half of the shortfall comes from an unresolved V gene, and the cause of the rest is unknown. In all, the sample holds tens of thousands of clones, and roughly 77% of those were seen once. Approximately 3.6% of the sample rests with the top ten. Input material: PBMCs. The receptors come from a woman in her thirties or forties in good health and CMV-seropositive.

This clone was counted only a few times. The chain employs TRBV7-2 and TRBJ2-2; D is undetermined. Germline CDR1 reads SGHTA; CDR2 reads FQGNSA. The germline V and J ends were trimmed by 3 bases and 3 bases, with 8 bases remaining between them. CDR3 length equals 14 residues. The DNA of the CDR3 is TGTGCCAGCAGCTTGTCTAGGTACACCGGGGAGCTGTTTTTT. This codes for CASSLSRYTGELFF.

The chain carries TRBV11-2 and TRBJ2-7, with D possibly being TRBD2 (5 bases). There are 14 residues in the CDR3. Germline-derived CDR1 and CDR2 are SGHAT and FQNNGV. The germline V and J ends were trimmed by 2 bases and 2 bases, with 10 bases remaining between them. CDR3 nucleotide sequence: TGTGCCAGCAGCTTACCCGGGAATCCCTACGAGCAGTACTTC. Translated, it gives CASSLPGNPYEQYF.

The rearrangement uses TRBV5-6 and TRBJ1-6; 8 bases map to TRBD1. Per the germline V gene, CDR1 is SGHDT and CDR2 is YYEEEE. The junction had 7 bases not matched to a gene; V was cut back by 0 bases and J by 8 bases. This CDR3 is 16 amino acids long. The DNA for the CDR3 is TGTGCCAGCAGCTTGGGCGCAGGGGGCGTCTATTCACCCCTCCACTTT. Its protein is CASSLGAGGVYSPLHF.

This chain connects TRBV28 to TRBJ2-3, with D unclear. This CDR3 is 14 amino acids long. V dropped 2 bases and J dropped 3 bases, with 9 bases sitting between them. Per germline, CDR1 MDHEN and CDR2 SYDVKM. CDR3 protein: CASSLLGRTDTQYF. The CDR3 nucleotides are TGTGCCAGCAGTTTACTGGGCAGAACAGATACGCAGTATTTT.

The chain has TRBV7-9 and TRBJ2-2; no clear D gene. CDR3 length equals 13 residues. Germline-derived CDR1 and CDR2 are SEHNR and FQNEAQ (reference sequence). The V gene lost 5 bases and the J gene lost 9 bases, with 13 bases spanning the gap. The CDR3 sequence is CASSPPQIRELFF. In DNA form, the CDR3 reads TGTGCCAGCAGCCCCCCCCAAATCAGGGAGCTGTTTTTT.

The rearrangement links TRBV19 to TRBJ1-5, with TRBD1 matching 10 bases. Germline CDR1 LNHDA, CDR2 SQIVND (reference sequence). V dropped 4 bases and J dropped 7; count of bases not matched to a gene: 7. The CDR3 extends over 15 amino acids. The DNA of the CDR3 is TGTGCCAGTAGTACTATGGGACAGGGGTGGCAGCCCCAGCATTTT. Amino acids: CASSTMGQGWQPQHF.

The rearrangement uses TRBV6-6 and TRBJ2-7, with TRBD2 as a possible D gene (6 bases). This CDR3 is 12 amino acids long. The ends were cut back, 6 bases at V and 6 bases at J, with 12 bases in the middle. CDR1 is MNHNY and CDR2 is SVGAGI in the germline V gene (reference sequence). The CDR3 DNA follows: TGTGCCAGCAGACCTACCGGGGGCGAGCAGTACTTC. It specifies CASRPTGGEQYF.

V is TRBV5-1 and J is TRBJ2-7, with D unresolved. The V end was cut by 0 bases, the J end by 6 bases, with 4 bases between. CDR1 is SGHRS, CDR2 YFSETQ, per germline. This CDR3 is 11 amino acids long. In DNA, the CDR3 is TGCGCCAGCAGCTTGGGGCTCGAGCAGTACTTC. This codes for CASSLGLEQYF.

The chain carries TRBV12-5 and TRBJ2-7; a possible D gene is TRBD2 (5 bases). Germline loops: CDR1 LGHNT, CDR2 FRNRAP. The V end was cut by 3 bases, the J end by 4 bases, with 10 bases between. The CDR3 has 13 residues. CDR3 nucleotides: TGTGCTAGTGGTTTAGGCCGAGGGTACGAGCAGTACTTC. This encodes CASGLGRGYEQYF.

The chain is built from TRBV5-1 and TRBJ1-1; D may be TRBD1 (6 bases). The germline V gene has CDR1 SGHRS and CDR2 YFSETQ. The CDR3 loop spans 14 amino acids. V lost 4 bases to trimming and J lost 1 base, with 11 bases between them. CDR3 DNA sequence: TGCGCCAGCAGCGGAGGACAGTGGAACACTGAAGCTTTCTTT. The encoded protein is CASSGGQWNTEAFF.

This clone turned up a few times. The V gene is TRBV2, the J gene TRBJ1-1; D gene unclear. The CDR3 is 14 residues long. V was clipped by 2 bases and J by 1 base, with 8 bases between them. The germline V gene encodes CDR1 SNHLY and CDR2 FYNNEI. The CDR3, as DNA: TGTGCCAGCAGTGAATATTGGCAGAACACTGAAGCTTTCTTT. It specifies CASSEYWQNTEAFF.

The chain has TRBV6-1 and TRBJ1-1; a weak D match, TRBD1 (5 bases). The V gene lost 6 bases and the J gene lost 5 bases, with 16 bases spanning the gap. CDR3 length equals 14 residues. Germline V gene lookup returns CDR1 MNHNS and CDR2 SASEGT. CDR3 amino acids: CASSVTGAGTEAFF. Written as DNA, the CDR3 is TGTGCCAGCAGCGTGACCGGGGCGGGGACTGAAGCTTTCTTT.

J is TRBJ2-2 and V is TRBV2, with D tentatively TRBD1 (5 bases). CDR1 and CDR2 from the germline V gene are SNHLY and FYNNEI. This CDR3 is 13 amino acids long. Between the trimmed V and J ends, which lost 5 bases and 8 bases, there was a span of 12 bases. The CDR3 protein is CASSTEQVGELFF. DNA of the CDR3: TGTGCCAGCAGTACTGAACAGGTTGGGGAGCTGTTTTTT.

In this sample, this clone turned up a few times. The V gene is TRBV30, the J gene TRBJ2-7; D is unresolved. Trimming left V 0 bases short and J 3 bases short, with 12 bases between. Germline V CDR1 and CDR2: GTSNPN, SVGIG (reference sequence). This CDR3 spans 14 amino acids. This CDR3 is CAWSVFGRLYEQYF. CDR3 coding DNA: TGTGCCTGGAGTGTATTCGGCAGGCTCTACGAGCAGTACTTC.

The rearrangement uses TRBV4-2 and TRBJ2-7, with D tentatively TRBD1 (5 bases). CDR3 size: 16 residues. Germline V lookup: CDR1 LGHNA, CDR2 YNFKEQ. The ends were cut back, 0 bases at V and 0 bases at J, with 12 bases in the middle. The CDR3 spells CASSQDRGSASYEQYF. The CDR3 DNA sequence: TGTGCCAGCAGCCAAGATAGGGGCAGCGCCTCCTACGAGCAGTACTTC.

The chain couples TRBV19 to TRBJ1-1, with 10 positions matching TRBD1. Germline assignment: CDR1 LNHDA and CDR2 SQIVND (reference sequence). The length of the CDR3 is 13 residues. V lost 6 bases, J lost 3 bases, and 1 base stayed unmatched. The CDR3 loop is CASRDRGHTEAFF. The CDR3 DNA sequence: TGTGCCAGTAGAGACAGGGGGCACACTGAAGCTTTCTTT.

DNA for the CDR3: TGCAGCGTTGATGGACTAGCGGGGGACTCCTACAATGAGCAGTTCTTC. Translation gives CSVDGLAGDSYNEQFF. The rearrangement links TRBV29-1 to TRBJ2-1, with TRBD2 identical over 13 bases. V shed 3 bases and J 0 bases; nucleotides not matched to a gene: 2. The CDR3 is 16 residues long. Germline V lookup: CDR1 SQVTM, CDR2 ANQGSEA.

The chain recombines TRBV5-6 with TRBJ2-3, with D maybe TRBD1 (5 bases). Germline-derived CDR1 and CDR2 are SGHDT and YYEEEE. CDR3 length equals 14 residues. With 5 bases removed from V and 3 bases from J, the gap between germline ends came to 13 bases. CDR3 loop: CASSIRAGTDTQYF. The CDR3 coding sequence is TGTGCCAGCAGTATTCGGGCAGGGACAGATACGCAGTATTTT.

This clone came up once. This chain links TRBV2 with TRBJ1-5; tentatively, D is TRBD1 (5 bases). Germline assignment: CDR1 SNHLY and CDR2 FYNNEI. The CDR3 has 13 residues. V was shortened by 8 bases and J by 4 bases, with 12 bases between the two germline ends. The CDR3 sequence: CASCRVLNQPQHF. CDR3 bases: TGTGCCAGCTGCAGGGTCTTGAATCAGCCCCAGCATTTT. Filled out from reference TRBV2 and TRBJ1-5, the complete variable domain reads EPEVTQTPSHQVTQMGQEVILRCVPISNHLYFYWYRQILGQKVEFLVSFYNNEISEKSEIFDDQFSVERPDGSNFTLKIRSTKLEDSAMYFCASCRVLNQPQHFGDGTRLSIL.

This clone was seen only once. The chain joins TRBV7-2 to TRBJ1-2, with D maybe TRBD1 (6 bases). V shed 3 bases and J shed 8 bases, with 13 bases lying between them. This CDR3 comprises 13 residues. The germline CDR1 and CDR2 sequences are SGHTA and FQGNSA. The CDR3 reads CASSFDRLGGYTF. The CDR3 DNA reads TGTGCCAGCAGCTTCGACAGGTTGGGAGGCTACACCTTC.

The chain carries TRBV6-5 and TRBJ1-1, with D maybe TRBD1 (6 bases). The germline V and J ends were trimmed by 2 bases and 1 base, with 8 bases remaining between them. The CDR3 extends over 14 amino acids. In germline, CDR1 is MNHEY, CDR2 SVGAGI. DNA for the CDR3: TGTGCCAGCAGTTACGGACAGCCGAACACTGAAGCTTTCTTT. Protein sequence: CASSYGQPNTEAFF.

The chain uses TRBV5-5 and TRBJ2-3, with no clear D. V gave up 4 bases and J gave up 6 bases, with 12 bases separating them. The CDR3 runs to 13 residues. CDR1 and CDR2 (germline): SGHKS, YYEKEE (reference sequence). CDR3 amino acids: CASSPYTKDTQYF. CDR3 nucleotide sequence: TGTGCCAGCAGCCCGTACACTAAGGATACGCAGTATTTT.

CDR3 nucleotides: TGTGCCAGCAGCACGACCTACGGACAGGAGAGGTCCCAGTACTTC. Encoded protein: CASSTTYGQERSQYF. V is TRBV11-2 and J is TRBJ2-5; 7 bases agree with TRBD1. The CDR3 runs to 15 residues. The V and J ends lost 5 bases and 9 bases, in that order; junction bases with no gene match: 15. Looked up from germline, CDR1 is SGHAT and CDR2 is FQNNGV.

This sequence joins TRBV7-2 and TRBJ2-4; unclear D gene. Germline V lookup: CDR1 SGHTA, CDR2 FQGNSA. The germline V and J ends were trimmed by 1 base and 0 bases, with 7 bases remaining between them. The CDR3 is 15 residues long. DNA for the CDR3: TGTGCCAGCAGCTTAGGATTACTAGCCAAAAACATTCAGTACTTC. Its translation is CASSLGLLAKNIQYF.